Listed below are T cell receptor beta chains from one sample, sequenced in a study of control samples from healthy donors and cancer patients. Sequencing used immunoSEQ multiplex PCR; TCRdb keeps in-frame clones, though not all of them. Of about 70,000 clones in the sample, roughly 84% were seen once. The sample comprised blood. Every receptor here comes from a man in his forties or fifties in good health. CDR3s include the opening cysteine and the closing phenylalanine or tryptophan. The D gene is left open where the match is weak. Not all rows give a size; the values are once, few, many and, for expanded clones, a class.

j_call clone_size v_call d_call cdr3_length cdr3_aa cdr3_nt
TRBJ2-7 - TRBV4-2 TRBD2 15 CASSQDHGGGDEQYF TGTGCCAGCAGCCAAGACCACGGCGGGGGGGACGAGCAGTACTTC
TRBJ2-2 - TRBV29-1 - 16 CSVQLSSKAGPGELFF TGCAGCGTACAGTTGAGTTCCAAGGCCGGTCCCGGGGAGCTGTTTTTT
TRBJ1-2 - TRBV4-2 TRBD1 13 CASSQERTGGYTF TGTGCCAGCAGCCAAGAGAGGACAGGGGGCTACACCTTC
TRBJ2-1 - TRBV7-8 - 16 CASSLGTGYRFNEQFF TGTGCCAGCAGCTTGGGTACGGGGTACCGTTTCAATGAGCAGTTCTTC
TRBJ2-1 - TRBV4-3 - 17 CASSRGVGSPSYNEQFF TGCGCCAGCAGCCGGGGCGTCGGTAGCCCATCCTACAATGAGCAGTTCTTC
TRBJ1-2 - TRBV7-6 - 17 CASSLAPRDKENYGYTF TGTGCCAGCAGCTTAGCCCCTCGGGACAAGGAAAACTATGGCTACACCTTC
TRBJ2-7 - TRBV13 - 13 CASRRGLSYEQYF TGTGCCAGCCGACGGGGGCTCAGCTACGAGCAGTACTTC
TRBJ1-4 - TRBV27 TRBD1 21 CASSLSFIRGRGLIRNEKLFF TGTGCCAGCAGTTTATCTTTTATCAGGGGGAGGGGGTTGATCCGGAATGAAAAACTGTTTTTT
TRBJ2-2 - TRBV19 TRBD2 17 CASSELTSGIYTGELFF TGTGCCAGTAGTGAACTGACTAGCGGGATATACACCGGGGAGCTGTTTTTT
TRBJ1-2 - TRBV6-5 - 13 CASTPGPLYGYTF TGTGCCAGCACTCCCGGCCCGCTTTATGGCTACACCTTC
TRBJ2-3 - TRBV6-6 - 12 CASRASTDTQYF TGTGCCAGCAGGGCTAGCACAGATACGCAGTATTTT
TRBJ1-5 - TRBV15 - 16 CATSRGVVGQGQPQHF TGTGCCACCAGCCGAGGAGTGGTAGGGCAGGGACAGCCCCAGCATTTT
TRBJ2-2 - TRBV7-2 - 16 CASSARGGGSPGELFF TGTGCCAGCAGCGCGCGCGGGGGCGGGAGCCCCGGGGAGCTGTTTTTT
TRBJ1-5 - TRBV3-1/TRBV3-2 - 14 CASSQGVRNQPQHF TGTGCCAGCAGCCAAGGTGTCAGAAATCAGCCCCAGCATTTT
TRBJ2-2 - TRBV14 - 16 CASSQDHHINTGELFF TGTGCCAGCAGCCAAGATCACCATATCAACACCGGGGAGCTGTTTTTT
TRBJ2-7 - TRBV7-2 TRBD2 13 CASRLAVSYEQYF TGTGCCAGCAGACTAGCGGTCTCCTACGAGCAGTACTTC
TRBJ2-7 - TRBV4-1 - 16 CASSQDTQGDSDEQYF TGCGCCAGCAGCCAAGATACGCAGGGAGACTCGGACGAGCAGTACTTC
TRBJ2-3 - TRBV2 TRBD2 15 CASKGLALWTDTQYF TGTGCCAGCAAAGGACTAGCTCTATGGACAGATACGCAGTATTTT
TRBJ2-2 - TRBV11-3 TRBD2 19 CASSQRRLAGGGLTGELFF TGTGCCAGCAGCCAACGCCGACTAGCGGGAGGGGGGCTAACCGGGGAGCTGTTTTTT
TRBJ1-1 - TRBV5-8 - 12 CASNLLNTEAFF TGTGCCAGCAACCTTTTGAACACTGAAGCTTTCTTT
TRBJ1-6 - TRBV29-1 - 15 CSVERLTGDNSPLHF TGCAGCGTTGAGCGCCTGACAGGAGATAATTCACCCCTCCACTTT
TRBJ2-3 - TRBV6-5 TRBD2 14 CASWASGPTDTQYF TGTGCCAGCTGGGCTAGCGGACCAACAGATACGCAGTATTTT
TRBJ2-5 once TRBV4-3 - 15 CASSQDKGSQETQYF TGCGCCAGCAGCCAAGATAAGGGTTCCCAAGAGACCCAGTACTTC
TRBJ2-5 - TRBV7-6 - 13 CASSPGRLATQYF TGTGCCAGCAGCCCGGGACGGCTAGCGACCCAGTACTTC
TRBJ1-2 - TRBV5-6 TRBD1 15 CASSSWDRVNYGYTF TGTGCCAGCAGCTCGTGGGACAGGGTAAACTATGGCTACACCTTC
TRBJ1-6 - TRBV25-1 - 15 CASRKSGEQNSPLHF TGTGCCAGCAGAAAGTCGGGGGAACAGAATTCACCCCTCCACTTT
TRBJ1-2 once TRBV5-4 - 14 CASSFGHNNYGYTF TGTGCCAGCAGCTTTGGTCATAATAACTATGGCTACACCTTC
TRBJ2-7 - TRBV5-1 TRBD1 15 CASSLAGTGSSEQYF TGCGCCAGCAGCTTGGCCGGGACAGGGTCTTCCGAGCAGTACTTC
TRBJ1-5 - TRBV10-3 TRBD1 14 CAISTDRGNQPQHF TGTGCCATCAGTACGGACAGGGGGAATCAGCCCCAGCATTTT
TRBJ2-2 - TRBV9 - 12 CASSPQKGELFF TGTGCCAGCAGCCCTCAGAAAGGGGAGCTGTTTTTT
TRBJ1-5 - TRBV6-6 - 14 CASSYSGPSKSQHF TGTGCCAGCAGTTACTCCGGCCCCTCTAAGTCCCAGCATTTT
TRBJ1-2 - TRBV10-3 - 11 CAISRGDGYTF TGTGCCATCAGCCGGGGCGATGGCTACACCTTC
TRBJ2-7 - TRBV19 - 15 CASSIVGGSSYEQYF TGTGCCAGTAGTATAGTTGGAGGTAGCTCCTACGAGCAGTACTTC
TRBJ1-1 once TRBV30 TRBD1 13 CAWMGQPNTEAFF TGTGCCTGGATGGGACAGCCGAACACTGAAGCTTTCTTT
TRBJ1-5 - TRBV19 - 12 CASKRRNQPQHF TGTGCCAGTAAAAGGAGGAATCAGCCCCAGCATTTT
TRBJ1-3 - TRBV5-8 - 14 CASSLEAAGNTIYF TGTGCCAGCAGCTTGGAGGCAGCTGGAAACACCATATATTTT